This T cell receptor beta chain is from a study of OX40 agonist ivuxolimab in advanced cancers. The overall study: Previous treatment with anti-PD-1, anti-PD-L1 or anti-CTLA-4 therapy was allowed; more than 35% had received some. General observations from the study: Nonresponders included some who also had low normalized T-cell clonal expansion.

Germline V CDR1 and CDR2: MDHEN, SYDVKM. V shed 7 bases and J shed 7 bases, with 17 bases lying between them. The CDR3 has 13 residues. As regards this clone: Its antigen is unidentified.

Data came from immunoSEQ multiplex PCR; TCRdb stores just in-frame clones and leaves some out. The sample has about 50,000 clones, 84% seen once. This receptor was identified in an adult with an advanced solid tumor such as melanoma, head and neck, liver or kidney cancer. This chain joins TRBV28 and TRBJ2-7; D may be TRBD1 (6 bases). This material consisted of CD4+ or CD8+ T cells sorted from blood, taken in a trial of the OX40 agonist ivuxolimab. In DNA, the CDR3 is TGTGCCAGCAATGGCAGGGGCGTCGGTGAGCAGTACTTC. This codes for CASNGRGVGEQYF.